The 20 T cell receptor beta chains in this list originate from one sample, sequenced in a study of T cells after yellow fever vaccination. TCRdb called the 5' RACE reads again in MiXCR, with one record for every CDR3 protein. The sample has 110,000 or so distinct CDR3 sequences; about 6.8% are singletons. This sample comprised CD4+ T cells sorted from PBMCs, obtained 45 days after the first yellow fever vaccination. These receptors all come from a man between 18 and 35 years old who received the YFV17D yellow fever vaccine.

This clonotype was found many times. CDR3 nucleotide sequence: TGTGCCAGCAGTCCGGGACTAGCGAGCGAGCAGTACGTC. The encoded protein is CASSPGLASEQYV. The chain is built from TRBV6-1 and TRBJ2-7; 10 bases map to TRBD2. The V and J ends lost 5 bases and 6 bases, in that order; junction bases with no gene match: 4. Germline loops: CDR1 MNHNS, CDR2 SASEGT. The CDR3 runs 13 residues.

The CDR3: CASSLGPAGASGQETQYF. In DNA form, the CDR3 reads TGCGCCAGCAGCTTGGGTCCCGCGGGGGCCTCGGGACAAGAGACCCAGTACTTC. J is TRBJ2-5 and V is TRBV5-1; weak D call: TRBD2 (7 bases). Germline V gene sequence: CDR1 SGHRS, CDR2 YFSETQ. This CDR3 is 18 amino acids long. The V end was cut by 0 bases, the J end by 2 bases, with 20 bases between.

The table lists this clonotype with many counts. This CDR3 reads CASSWGRGVSTDTQYF. CDR3 DNA: TGTGCCAGCAGCTGGGGTCGGGGAGTTAGCACAGATACGCAGTATTTT. The chain links TRBV7-9 to TRBJ2-3; D may be TRBD2 (5 bases). Per germline, CDR1 SEHNR and CDR2 FQNEAQ (reference sequence). V dropped 4 bases and J dropped 0 bases, with 14 bases sitting between them. This CDR3 has 16 residues.

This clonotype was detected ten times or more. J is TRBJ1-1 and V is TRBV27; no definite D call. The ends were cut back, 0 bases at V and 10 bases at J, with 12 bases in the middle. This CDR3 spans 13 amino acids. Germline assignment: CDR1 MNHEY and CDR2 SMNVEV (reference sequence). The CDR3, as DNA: TGTGCCAGCAGTTTATCTCCGGCGGTTAGAGCTTTCTTT. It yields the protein CASSLSPAVRAFF.

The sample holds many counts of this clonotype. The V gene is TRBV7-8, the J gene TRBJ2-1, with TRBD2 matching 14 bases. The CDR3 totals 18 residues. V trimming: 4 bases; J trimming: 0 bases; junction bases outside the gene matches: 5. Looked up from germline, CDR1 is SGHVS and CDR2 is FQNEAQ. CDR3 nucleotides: TGTGCCAGCAGCTCGGGACTAGCGGGGGTCATCTCCTACAATGAGCAGTTCTTC. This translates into CASSSGLAGVISYNEQFF. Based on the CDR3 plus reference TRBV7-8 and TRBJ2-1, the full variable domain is GAGVSQSPRYKVAKRGQDVALRCDPISGHVSLFWYQQALGQGPEFLTYFQNEAQLDKSGLPSDRFFAERPEGSVSTLKIQRTQQEDSAVYLCASSSGLAGVISYNEQFFGPGTRLTVL.

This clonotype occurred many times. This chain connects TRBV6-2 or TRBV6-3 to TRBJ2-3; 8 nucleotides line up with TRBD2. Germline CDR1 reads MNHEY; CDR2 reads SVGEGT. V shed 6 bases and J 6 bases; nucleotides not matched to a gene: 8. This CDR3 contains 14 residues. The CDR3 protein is CASRPPGGLDTQYF. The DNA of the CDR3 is TGTGCCAGCAGGCCCCCGGGGGGGCTTGATACGCAGTATTTT.

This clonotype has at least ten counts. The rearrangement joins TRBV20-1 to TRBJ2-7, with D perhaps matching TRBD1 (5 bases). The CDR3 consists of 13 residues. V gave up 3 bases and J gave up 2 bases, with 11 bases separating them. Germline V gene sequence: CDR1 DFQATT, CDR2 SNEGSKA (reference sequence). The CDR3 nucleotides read TGCAGTGCTAGCTCGCGACAGACCTACGAGCAGTACTTC. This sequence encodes CSASSRQTYEQYF.

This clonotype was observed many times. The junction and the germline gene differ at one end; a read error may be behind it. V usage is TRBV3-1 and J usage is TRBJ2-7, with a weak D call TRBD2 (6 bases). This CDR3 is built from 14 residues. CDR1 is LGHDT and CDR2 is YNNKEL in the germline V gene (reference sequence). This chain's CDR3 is CASSQYRDSSEQYF. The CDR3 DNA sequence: TGTGCCAGCAGCCAGTACCGGGACTCCTCCGAGCAGTACTTC.

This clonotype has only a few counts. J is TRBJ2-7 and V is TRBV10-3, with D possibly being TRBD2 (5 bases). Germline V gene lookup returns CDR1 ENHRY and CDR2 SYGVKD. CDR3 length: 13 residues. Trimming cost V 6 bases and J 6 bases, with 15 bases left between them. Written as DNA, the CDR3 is TGTGCCATCAGAAGCGGAGCTTCACCCGAGCAGTACTTC. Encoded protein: CAIRSGASPEQYF.

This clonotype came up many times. CDR3 region: CSARGNAFRKTQYF. In nucleotides, the CDR3 is TGCAGTGCTAGGGGGAACGCTTTCCGAAAGACCCAGTACTTC. The J gene is TRBJ2-5, the V gene TRBV20-1; D not resolved. V shed 3 bases and J shed 6 bases, with 17 bases lying between them. Germline V gene data show CDR1 as DFQATT and CDR2 as SNEGSKA (reference sequence). The CDR3 has 14 amino acids.

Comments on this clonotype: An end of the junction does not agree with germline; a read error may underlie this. CDR3 region: CARSPGVLGGNTEAFF. CDR3 bases: TGTGCCAGGAGCCCCGGGGTCCTCGGGGGGAACACTGAAGCTTTCTTT. The chain carries TRBV4-2 and TRBJ1-1; D might be TRBD1 (5 bases). The germline V gene encodes CDR1 LGHNA and CDR2 YNFKEQ. The CDR3 spans 16 residues.

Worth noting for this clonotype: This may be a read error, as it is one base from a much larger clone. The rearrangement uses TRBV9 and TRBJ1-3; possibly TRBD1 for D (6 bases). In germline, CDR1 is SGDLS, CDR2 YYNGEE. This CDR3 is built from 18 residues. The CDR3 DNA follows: TGTGCCAGCAACGTACGATCTTTCCCGGGGACAACGTGGAACACCATATATTTT. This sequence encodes CASNVRSFPGTTWNTIYF.

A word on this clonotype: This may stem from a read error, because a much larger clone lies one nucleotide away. The CDR3 region has the DNA TGTGCCAGCAGCCCCCTCCCCCCGGGGTCGGGTACCACCGGGGAGCTGTTTTTT. It encodes CASSPLPPGSGTTGELFF. The chain employs TRBV7-3 and TRBJ2-2; a weak D match, TRBD2 (5 bases). The length of the CDR3 is 18 residues. V was clipped by 5 bases and J by 4 bases, with 23 bases between them. Germline V CDR1 and CDR2: SGHTA, FQGTGA.

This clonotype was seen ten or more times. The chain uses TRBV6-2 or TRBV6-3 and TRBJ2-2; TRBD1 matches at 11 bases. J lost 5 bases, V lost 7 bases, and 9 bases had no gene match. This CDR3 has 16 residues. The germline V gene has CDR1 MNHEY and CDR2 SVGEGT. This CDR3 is CASTHYGTGGTGELFF. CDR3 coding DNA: TGTGCCAGCACCCACTACGGGACAGGGGGAACCGGGGAGCTGTTTTTT.

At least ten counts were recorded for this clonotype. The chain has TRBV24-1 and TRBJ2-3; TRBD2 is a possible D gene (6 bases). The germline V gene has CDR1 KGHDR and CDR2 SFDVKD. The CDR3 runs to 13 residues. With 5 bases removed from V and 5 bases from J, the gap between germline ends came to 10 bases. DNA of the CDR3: TGTGCCACCAGTGCTCCGGGACTAGATACGCAGTATTTT. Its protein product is CATSAPGLDTQYF.

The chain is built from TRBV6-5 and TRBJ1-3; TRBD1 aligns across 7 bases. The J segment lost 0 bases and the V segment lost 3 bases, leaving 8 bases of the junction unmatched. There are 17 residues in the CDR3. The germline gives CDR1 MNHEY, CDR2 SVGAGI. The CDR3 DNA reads TGTGCCAGCAGTTATTCGACAGGGAGGTCCTCTGGAAACACCATATATTTT. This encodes CASSYSTGRSSGNTIYF.

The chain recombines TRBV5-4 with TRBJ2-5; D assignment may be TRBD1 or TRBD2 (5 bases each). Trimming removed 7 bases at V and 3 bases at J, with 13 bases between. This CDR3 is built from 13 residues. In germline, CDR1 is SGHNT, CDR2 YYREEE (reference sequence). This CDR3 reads CASGLVGEETQYF. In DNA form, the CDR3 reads TGTGCCAGCGGCCTGGTGGGGGAAGAGACCCAGTACTTC.

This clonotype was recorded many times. The CDR3 coding sequence is TGTGCCAGCAGGCGGGGGGGGGACGGCAATCAGCCCCAGCATTTT. Protein sequence: CASRRGGDGNQPQHF. V gene TRBV12-3 or TRBV12-4 combines with J gene TRBJ1-5; D is perhaps TRBD1 (5 bases). Trimming left V 6 bases short and J 2 bases short, with 14 bases between. CDR3 length: 15 amino acids.

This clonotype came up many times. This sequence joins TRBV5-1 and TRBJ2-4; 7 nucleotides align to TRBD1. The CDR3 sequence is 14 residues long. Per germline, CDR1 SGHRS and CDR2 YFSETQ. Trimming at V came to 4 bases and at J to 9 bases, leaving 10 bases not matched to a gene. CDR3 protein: CASSPDRVPVIQYF. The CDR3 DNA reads TGCGCCAGCAGCCCAGACAGGGTCCCAGTCATTCAGTACTTC.

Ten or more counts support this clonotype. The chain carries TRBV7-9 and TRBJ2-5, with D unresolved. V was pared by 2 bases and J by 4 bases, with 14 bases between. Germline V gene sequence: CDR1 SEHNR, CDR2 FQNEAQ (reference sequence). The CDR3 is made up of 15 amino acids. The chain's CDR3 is CASSLLSGGGETQYF. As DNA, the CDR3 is TGTGCCAGCAGCTTACTATCTGGCGGCGGAGAGACCCAGTACTTC.